The 15 T cell receptor beta chains below were found in one sample sequenced in a study of regulatory T cells in long-lasting Graves disease. Arm-PCR of CDR3 regions and iRepertoire HTBI primers were used to build TCR beta libraries. TCRdb analysed the multiplex PCR reads with MiXCR anew, one entry per CDR3 protein. The sample lists a few hundred thousand distinct CDR3 sequences; around 20% were seen once. Time point here: newly diagnosed GD, antithyroid drugs for less than 3 months. Generation of the TCR library employed RNA extracted from PBMCs. This sample comprised peripheral blood mononuclear cells (PBMCs), obtained at new diagnosis, from a patient treated with antithyroid drugs. The receptors derive from a female donor with Graves disease.

As regards this clonotype: Since a much larger clone is just one base distant, this may be a read error. The V and J genes are TRBV18 and TRBJ1-2; D is uncertain. V was trimmed by 1 base and J by 6 bases, leaving 18 bases between them. In germline, CDR1 is KGHSH, CDR2 LQKENI. The CDR3 contains 16 residues. The CDR3 protein is CASSPRIENLGNGYTF. The CDR3 DNA reads as TGTGCCAGCTCACCACGGATAGAAAACCTTGGAAATGGCTACACCTTC.

The sample holds many counts of this clonotype. The genes are TRBV7-8 and TRBJ2-2; tentatively, D is TRBD1 or TRBD2 (7 bases each). The CDR3 sequence is 18 residues long. With 8 bases removed from V and 3 bases from J, the gap between germline ends came to 25 bases. Per the germline V gene, CDR1 is SGHVS and CDR2 is FQNEAQ. CDR3 coding DNA: TGTGCCAGCGGAACCTCAGGGGGAGGGCCTGGGGACACCGGGGAGCTGTTTTTT. Translation gives CASGTSGGGPGDTGELFF.

This clonotype was observed many times. The chain uses TRBV28 and TRBJ1-2; 7 bases line up with TRBD1. CDR1 MDHEN and CDR2 SYDVKM come from the germline V gene. V dropped 5 bases and J dropped 8; count of bases not matched to a gene: 5. This CDR3 has 12 residues. CDR3 loop: CASSEGARGYTF. CDR3 bases: TGTGCCAGCAGTGAGGGGGCAAGGGGCTACACCTTC.

This clonotype was seen at least ten times. The rearrangement joins TRBV12-3 or TRBV12-4 to TRBJ2-7, with 7 positions matching TRBD1. Germline trimming cut 3 bases from V and 4 bases from J; bases unmatched to any gene: 6. The CDR3 has 14 residues. The DNA for the CDR3 is TGTGCCAGCAGTTTTAGTACAGGGGCATACGAGCAGTACTTC. This sequence encodes CASSFSTGAYEQYF.

This clonotype was seen at least ten times. The chain has TRBV6-5 and TRBJ1-2; no clear D. The ends were cut back, 2 bases at V and 4 bases at J, with 11 bases in the middle. CDR1 and CDR2 from the germline V gene are MNHEY and SVGAGI. The CDR3 spans 14 residues. The CDR3, as DNA: TGTGCCAGCAGTTACGGCGGGGAGGGCTATGGCTACACCTTC. Translation gives CASSYGGEGYGYTF.

This clonotype was seen at least ten times. The chain is built from TRBV12-3 or TRBV12-4 and TRBJ1-1; D is unresolved. The CDR3 is made up of 13 amino acids. With 6 bases removed from V and 0 bases from J, the gap between germline ends came to 8 bases. The CDR3 sequence: CASSPTLNTEAFF. Here the CDR3 DNA reads TGTGCCAGCAGCCCGACTTTGAACACTGAAGCTTTCTTT.

The CDR3 DNA reads TGTGCCAGCAGCTTAAGGGAGTTAGGATCCTACGAGCAGTACTTC. This gives the protein CASSLRELGSYEQYF. V is TRBV7-2 and J is TRBJ2-7; possibly TRBD2 for D (5 bases). V lost 2 bases and J 1 base, leaving 12 bases between the germline ends. This CDR3 has 15 amino acids. Germline V gene lookup returns CDR1 SGHTA and CDR2 FQGNSA.

This clonotype has ten or more counts. The chain joins TRBV3-1 to TRBJ2-1; D is possibly TRBD2 (6 bases). CDR3 length: 14 amino acids. V lost 2 bases, J lost 6 bases, and 11 bases lay in between. Germline V gene lookup returns CDR1 LGHDT and CDR2 YNNKEL (reference sequence). The DNA for the CDR3 is TGTGCCAGCAGCCAAAGGGGAGGAGGCAATGAGCAGTTCTTC. Amino acid sequence: CASSQRGGGNEQFF.

This clonotype was recorded at least ten times. The J gene is TRBJ1-5, the V gene TRBV18; no clear D gene. With 2 bases removed from V and 4 bases from J, the gap between germline ends came to 6 bases. The CDR3 runs to 13 residues. Germline V lookup: CDR1 KGHSH, CDR2 LQKENI. The CDR3 sequence: CASSPGQNQPQHF. The CDR3 DNA follows: TGTGCCAGCTCACCAGGGCAGAATCAGCCCCAGCATTTT.

This clonotype was detected ten times or more. CDR3 sequence reads: CASGTTQVGSYEQYF. The DNA of the CDR3 is TGTGCTAGTGGCACGACTCAGGTCGGCTCCTACGAGCAGTACTTC. The chain carries TRBV12-5 and TRBJ2-7; D uncertain. Germline assignment: CDR1 LGHNT and CDR2 FRNRAP. The CDR3 has 15 amino acids. V was trimmed by 6 bases and J by 0 bases, leaving 15 bases between them.

This clonotype has a count of ten or more. The CDR3 reads CASSLYNQPQHF. The CDR3 DNA reads TGTGCCAGCAGCTTGTACAATCAGCCCCAGCATTTT. The rearrangement links TRBV7-2 to TRBJ1-5; D gene uncertain. The CDR3 contains 12 residues. Between the trimmed V and J ends, which lost 3 bases and 3 bases, there was a span of 3 bases. The germline gives CDR1 SGHTA, CDR2 FQGNSA.

Only one count was recorded for this clonotype. A far bigger clonotype differs at one base, so this is likely a read error. This rearrangement joins TRBV3-1 to TRBJ2-1; 13 nucleotides match TRBD2. J lost 10 bases, V lost 1 base, and 7 bases had no gene match. The length of the CDR3 is 16 residues. Germline CDR1 reads LGHDT; CDR2 reads YNNKEL (reference sequence). The CDR3 protein is CASSQGLAGGPYEQFF. DNA for the CDR3: TGTGCCAGCAGCCAAGGACTAGCGGGAGGACCCTACGAGCAGTTCTTC.

This clonotype has just one count. This rearrangement joins TRBV28 to TRBJ2-7; 7 bases line up with TRBD1. Germline values: CDR1 MDHEN, CDR2 SYDVKM. The length of the CDR3 is 12 residues. After removal of 3 bases from V and 9 bases from J, the junction contained 5 bases not matched to a gene. The CDR3 DNA reads TGTGCCAGCAGTTTCGGGACAGTTCGGCAGTACTTC. It specifies CASSFGTVRQYF.

This clonotype was recorded at least ten times. The rearrangement links TRBV28 to TRBJ2-7, with 9 bases that match TRBD1. Per germline, CDR1 MDHEN and CDR2 SYDVKM. This CDR3 has 15 amino acids. V was pared by 5 bases and J by 0 bases, with 5 bases of the junction left unmatched. The CDR3 protein is CASSLPGQGSYEQYF. CDR3 nucleotides: TGTGCCAGCAGTCTACCGGGACAGGGCTCCTACGAGCAGTACTTC.

The V gene is TRBV2, the J gene TRBJ1-2; D perhaps matches TRBD1 (6 bases). The CDR3 covers 14 residues. The V gene's germline CDR1 is SNHLY and CDR2 FYNNEI. Trimming left V 7 bases short and J 4 bases short, with 16 bases between. CDR3 sequence (DNA): TGTGCCAGCAATGGCAGGGGATCGGGCTATGGCTACACCTTC. Translated, it gives CASNGRGSGYGYTF.